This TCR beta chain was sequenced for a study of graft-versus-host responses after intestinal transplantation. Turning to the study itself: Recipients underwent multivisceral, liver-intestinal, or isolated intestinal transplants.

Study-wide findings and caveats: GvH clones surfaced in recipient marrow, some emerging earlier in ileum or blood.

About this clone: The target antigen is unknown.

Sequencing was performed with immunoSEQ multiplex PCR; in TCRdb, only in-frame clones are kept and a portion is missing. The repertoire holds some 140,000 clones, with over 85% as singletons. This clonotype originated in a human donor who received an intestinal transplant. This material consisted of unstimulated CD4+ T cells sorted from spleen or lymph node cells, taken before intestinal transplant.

The CDR3 region is CASSLREPRQKNYGYTF. The CDR3 DNA follows: TGTGCCAGCAGCTTAAGGGAACCACGGCAGAAAAACTATGGCTACACCTTC. V usage is TRBV7-8 and J usage is TRBJ1-2; D is ambiguous. The CDR3 sequence is 17 residues long. Trimming removed 2 bases at V and 2 bases at J, with 18 bases between. Germline CDR1 reads SGHVS; CDR2 reads FQNEAQ. The full variable domain, its missing parts supplied by reference TRBV7-8 and TRBJ1-2, is GAGVSQSPRYKVAKRGQDVALRCDPISGHVSLFWYQQALGQGPEFLTYFQNEAQLDKSGLPSDRFFAERPEGSVSTLKIQRTQQEDSAVYLCASSLREPRQKNYGYTFGSGTRLTVV.